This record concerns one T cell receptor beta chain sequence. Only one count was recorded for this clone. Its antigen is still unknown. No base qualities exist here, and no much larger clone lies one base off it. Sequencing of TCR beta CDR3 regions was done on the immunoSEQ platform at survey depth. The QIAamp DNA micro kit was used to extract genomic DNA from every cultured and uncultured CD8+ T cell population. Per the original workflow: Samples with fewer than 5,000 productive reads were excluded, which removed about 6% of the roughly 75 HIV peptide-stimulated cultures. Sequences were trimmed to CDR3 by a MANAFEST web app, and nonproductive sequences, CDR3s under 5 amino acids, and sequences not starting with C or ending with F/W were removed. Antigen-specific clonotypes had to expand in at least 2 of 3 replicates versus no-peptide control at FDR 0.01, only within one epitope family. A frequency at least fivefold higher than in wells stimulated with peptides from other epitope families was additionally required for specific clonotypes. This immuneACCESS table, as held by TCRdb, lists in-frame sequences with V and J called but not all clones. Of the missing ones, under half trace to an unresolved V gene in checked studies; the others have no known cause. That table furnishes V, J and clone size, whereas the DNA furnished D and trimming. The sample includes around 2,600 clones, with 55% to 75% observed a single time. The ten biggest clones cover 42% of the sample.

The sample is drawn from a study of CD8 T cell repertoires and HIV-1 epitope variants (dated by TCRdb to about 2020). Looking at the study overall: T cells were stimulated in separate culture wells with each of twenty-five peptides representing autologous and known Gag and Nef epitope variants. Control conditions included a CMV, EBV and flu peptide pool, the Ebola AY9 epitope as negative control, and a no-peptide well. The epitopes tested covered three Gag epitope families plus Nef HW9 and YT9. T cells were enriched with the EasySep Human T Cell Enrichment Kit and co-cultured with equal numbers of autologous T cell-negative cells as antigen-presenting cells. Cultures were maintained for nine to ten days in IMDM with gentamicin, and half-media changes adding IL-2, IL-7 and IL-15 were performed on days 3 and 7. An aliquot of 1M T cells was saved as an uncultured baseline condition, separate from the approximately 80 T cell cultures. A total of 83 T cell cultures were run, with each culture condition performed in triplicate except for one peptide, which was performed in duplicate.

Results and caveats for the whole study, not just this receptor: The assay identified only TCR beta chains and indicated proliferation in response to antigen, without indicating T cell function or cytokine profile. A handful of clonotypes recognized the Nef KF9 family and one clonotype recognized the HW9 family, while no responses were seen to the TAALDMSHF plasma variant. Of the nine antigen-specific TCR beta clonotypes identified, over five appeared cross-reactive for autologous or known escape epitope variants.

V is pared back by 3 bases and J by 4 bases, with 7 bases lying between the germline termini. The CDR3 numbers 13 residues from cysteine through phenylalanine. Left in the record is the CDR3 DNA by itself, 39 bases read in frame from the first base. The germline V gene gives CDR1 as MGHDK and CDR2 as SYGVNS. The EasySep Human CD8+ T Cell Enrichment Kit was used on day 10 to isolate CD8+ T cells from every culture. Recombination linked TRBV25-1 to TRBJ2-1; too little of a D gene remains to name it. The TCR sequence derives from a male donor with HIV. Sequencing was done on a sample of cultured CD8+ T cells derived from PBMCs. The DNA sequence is TGTGCCAGCAGTGATGACGGGTACAATGAGCAGTTCTTC. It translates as CASSDDGYNEQFF.